This T cell receptor beta chain was sequenced for a study of beta chain features in type 1 diabetes. For the study at large: Across every sample, 107,917,701 sorted cells were examined in total. General observations from the study: Insertion counts at VDJ junctions were lower in type 1 diabetes patients, who also showed more deletions there.

The collection from each donor was one heparinised blood draw averaging roughly 110 mL. The authors reverse transcribed all of the isolated RNA, so sequencing captured expressed TCRB transcripts. The method was immunoSEQ multiplex PCR; TCRdb's version includes in-frame clones alone and lacks a portion of them. The sample consists of 680,000 or so clones, roughly 15% of them appearing once. In this sample, this clone turned up once. The antigen remains unidentified. V lost 2 bases, J lost 2 bases, and 7 bases stayed unmatched. The germline V gene encodes CDR1 MNHEY and CDR2 SVGAGI. The CDR3 extends over 16 amino acids.

The sequence was obtained from a man in his late teens or twenties in good health. The sequencing sample was made of naive CD4+ T cells from blood. J is TRBJ2-7 and V is TRBV6-5, with 9 nucleotides matching TRBD2. CDR3 in DNA: TGTGCCAGCAGTTACGGAACGCTAGCGGGACCCTACGAGCAGTACTTC. This codes for CASSYGTLAGPYEQYF.